The 25 T cell receptor beta chains presented below share a single source sample, sequenced in a study of cytomegalovirus exposure and HLA in healthy donors. The PCR had 60 Vbeta and 13 Jbeta primers. The repertoire was sequenced with immunoSEQ multiplex PCR; TCRdb's copy has only in-frame clones and lacks some. Of 84,000 or so clones listed, approximately 60% were seen once; the top ten hold around 5.5%. The sample taken for sequencing was PBMCs. The receptors come from a woman younger than 45 in good health and CMV-seropositive.

This clone was observed a single time. The chain combines TRBV4-1 with TRBJ2-5, with D uncertain. The J call is in doubt because the DNA end fits TRBJ2-7 better. The CDR3 extends over 13 amino acids. Germline assignment: CDR1 MGHRA and CDR2 YSYEKL. The CDR3 DNA is TGCGCCAGCAGCCAAGACCGGTTCTACGAGCAGTACTTC. It is translated as CASSQDRFYEQYF.

This clone was seen a handful of times. This chain connects TRBV9 to TRBJ2-3, with TRBD1 identical over 8 bases. Germline V CDR1 and CDR2: SGDLS, YYNGEE. Trimming at V came to 0 bases and at J to 3 bases, leaving 12 bases not matched to a gene. The CDR3 consists of 18 residues. CDR3 nucleotides: TGTGCCAGCAGCGTAGCTTCCTCGACAGGGGTCGAAACAGATACGCAGTATTTT. Its protein is CASSVASSTGVETDTQYF.

The V call is TRBV7-9, the J call TRBJ2-5; tentative D call: TRBD2 (6 bases). The length of the CDR3 is 14 residues. The V gene lost 2 bases and the J gene lost 5 bases, with 12 bases spanning the gap. CDR1 and CDR2 (germline): SEHNR, FQNEAQ (reference sequence). CDR3 loop: CASSLRGLWETQYF. For the CDR3, the DNA is TGTGCCAGCAGCTTAAGGGGACTCTGGGAGACCCAGTACTTC. The full variable domain, rest sourced from reference TRBV7-9 and TRBJ2-5, is DTGVSQNPRHKITKRGQNVTFRCDPISEHNRLYWYRQTLGQGPEFLTYFQNEAQLEKSRLLSDRFSAERPKGSFSTLEIQRTEQGDSAMYLCASSLRGLWETQYFGPGTRLLVL.

The CDR3 loop is CASSSQRVGQPQHF. CDR3 bases: TGTGCCAGCAGTTCGCAGCGGGTCGGGCAGCCCCAGCATTTT. V is TRBV6-6 and J is TRBJ1-5; D is unresolved. Germline CDR1 reads MNHNY; CDR2 reads SVGAGI (reference sequence). CDR3 size: 14 residues. Trimming removed 4 bases from V and 7 bases from J, with 14 bases in between.

The chain recombines TRBV7-6 with TRBJ1-2; D unclear. There are 12 residues in the CDR3. V lost 1 base and J 4 bases, leaving 4 bases between the germline ends. CDR1 and CDR2 from the germline V gene are SGHVS and FNYEAQ. In DNA form, the CDR3 reads TGTGCCAGCAGCTTAGACGGCTATGGCTACACCTTC. Translation: CASSLDGYGYTF. The whole variable domain, filled in from reference TRBV7-6 and TRBJ1-2, reads GAGVSQSPRYKVTKRGQDVALRCDPISGHVSLYWYRQALGQGPEFLTYFNYEAQQDKSGLPNDRFSAERPEGSISTLTIQRTEQRDSAMYRCASSLDGYGYTFGSGTRLTVV.

The rearrangement uses TRBV4-3 and TRBJ2-5, with 9 bases aligning to TRBD1. TRBJ2-7 matches the DNA end more closely, so the J call is doubtful. Germline CDR1 is LGHNA and CDR2 is YSLEER. The CDR3 is made up of 16 amino acids. In nucleotides, the CDR3 is TGCGCCAGCAGCCAAGCCAACACCGGGACAGGGAACGAGCAGTACTTC. Translation gives CASSQANTGTGNEQYF.

This clone was seen just once. This chain uses TRBV19 with TRBJ1-2; TRBD1 agrees at 8 bases. Per the germline V gene, CDR1 is LNHDA and CDR2 is SQIVND (reference sequence). The V gene end was trimmed by 2 bases and the J gene end by 4 bases; junction bases not matched to a gene: 0. The CDR3 is made up of 13 amino acids. This CDR3 is CASSIQGAYGYTF. DNA of the CDR3: TGTGCCAGTAGTATACAGGGGGCCTATGGCTACACCTTC.

This clone appeared once. J is TRBJ1-2 and V is TRBV30, with 8 bases lining up with TRBD1. The CDR3 is made up of 16 amino acids. The germline CDR1 and CDR2 sequences are GTSNPN and SVGIG (reference sequence). With V trimmed by 0 bases and J by 8 bases, 14 bases remained unmatched. The CDR3 nucleotides are TGTGCCTGGAGTGTACTGCCGGGACAGGTGCCGGGCGGCTACACCTTC. Residues: CAWSVLPGQVPGGYTF.

This clone turned up a few times. The chain uses TRBV2 and TRBJ1-5; D is ambiguous. Germline V gene sequence: CDR1 SNHLY, CDR2 FYNNEI. V lost 7 bases and J lost 11, with 15 bases in between. The CDR3 covers 12 residues. This CDR3 reads CASTSLGRAQHF. For the CDR3, the DNA is TGTGCCAGCACTAGCTTGGGTCGAGCCCAGCATTTT.

This chain connects TRBV7-3 to TRBJ2-2, with 11 bases aligning to TRBD2. Germline-derived CDR1 and CDR2 are SGHTA and FQGTGA. The CDR3 has 16 residues. Losses at the gene ends were 5 bases for V and 5 bases for J; bases not matched to a gene: 7. The CDR3, as DNA: TGTGCCAGCAGCCCCCAGGGACTAGCGGTTACCGGGGAGCTGTTTTTT. It specifies CASSPQGLAVTGELFF.

This chain joins TRBV27 and TRBJ2-7, with a tentative D call TRBD2 (6 bases). There are 15 residues in the CDR3. Trimming removed 4 bases at V and 2 bases at J, with 15 bases between. Germline V CDR1 and CDR2: MNHEY, SMNVEV (reference sequence). The CDR3 region is CASSSSGTFTYEQYF. CDR3 nucleotide sequence: TGTGCCAGCAGTTCATCCGGGACTTTCACCTACGAGCAGTACTTC.

This clone was detected once. The V call is TRBV7-9, the J call TRBJ2-1; 15 bases align to TRBD2. The CDR3 has 16 residues. After removal of 3 bases from V and 8 bases from J, the junction contained 5 bases not matched to a gene. Looked up from germline, CDR1 is SEHNR and CDR2 is FQNEAQ (reference sequence). In DNA, the CDR3 is TGTGCCAGCAGCTTCTCCGGACTAGCGGGGGGGGATGAGCAGTTCTTC. Amino acid sequence: CASSFSGLAGGDEQFF.

V gene TRBV10-2 combines with J gene TRBJ1-3; a possible D gene is TRBD1 (6 bases). In germline, CDR1 is WSHSY, CDR2 SAAADI. The CDR3 runs 17 residues. Trimming took 2 bases from V and 1 from J, leaving 15 bases between them. Written as DNA, the CDR3 is TGCGCCAGCAGTGAGAAGTGGAGGACAGAGTCTGGAAACACCATATATTTT. Amino acid sequence: CASSEKWRTESGNTIYF.

The chain joins TRBV7-8 to TRBJ1-1, with 8 bases lining up with TRBD1. This CDR3 has 13 amino acids. The trim removed 3 bases at V and 4 bases at J, leaving 1 base unmatched. The germline gives CDR1 SGHVS, CDR2 FQNEAQ. CDR3 sequence (DNA): TGTGCCAGCAGCTTCGACAGGGGCACTGAAGCTTTCTTT. This gives the protein CASSFDRGTEAFF.

This sequence joins TRBV18 and TRBJ2-3, with 13 bases matching TRBD2. J was trimmed by 1 base and V by 3 bases; bases with no gene match: 10. Germline V gives CDR1 KGHSH, CDR2 LQKENI. This CDR3 spans 19 amino acids. DNA for the CDR3: TGTGCCAGCTCACCCCAGACTAGCGGGGGGTCCCTGGGCACAGATACGCAGTATTTT. It specifies CASSPQTSGGSLGTDTQYF.

The V gene is TRBV7-9, the J gene TRBJ2-1, with D unresolved. This CDR3 spans 14 amino acids. Germline V gives CDR1 SEHNR, CDR2 FQNEAQ (reference sequence). Trimming took off 2 bases at V and 5 bases at J, with 10 bases between the two ends. The CDR3 loop reads CASSLSGFDNEQFF. The CDR3 DNA follows: TGTGCCAGCAGCTTATCAGGATTCGACAATGAGCAGTTCTTC.

This rearrangement joins TRBV7-9 to TRBJ2-2, with 9 nucleotides matching TRBD1. Per germline, CDR1 SEHNR and CDR2 FQNEAQ (reference sequence). Unmatched junction bases numbered 3, after V lost 6 bases and J lost 4 bases. This CDR3 has 14 residues. This chain's CDR3 is CASRRDRVTGELFF. The CDR3, as DNA: TGTGCCAGCAGACGGGACAGGGTCACCGGGGAGCTGTTTTTT.

The CDR3 sequence: CASSQGGTGARTNEKLFF. The CDR3 DNA follows: TGCGCCAGCAGCCAAGGGGGGACAGGGGCTCGAACTAATGAAAAACTGTTTTTT. The chain carries TRBV4-3 and TRBJ1-4, with 10 bases lining up with TRBD1. Trimming removed 1 base from V and 1 base from J; junction bases left unmatched: 6. Germline V gives CDR1 LGHNA, CDR2 YSLEER. There are 18 residues in the CDR3.

About this clone itself: An end of the junction does not agree with germline; a read error may underlie this. This rearrangement joins TRBV7-9 to TRBJ1-4; D unresolved. The length of the CDR3 is 16 residues. Per germline, CDR1 SEHNR and CDR2 FQNEAQ (reference sequence). CDR3 sequence (DNA): TGTTCCAGCAGCTCCCCCGGGAACGACGAAGATGAAAAACTGTTTTTT. It encodes CSSSSPGNDEDEKLFF.

The CDR3 DNA sequence: TGTGCCAGCAGCCAGCAGCGGGGGAGCACAGATACGCAGTATTTT. As protein: CASSQQRGSTDTQYF. The chain uses TRBV4-2 and TRBJ2-3, with 8 nucleotides matching TRBD2. The CDR3 spans 15 residues. From germline, CDR1 is LGHNA and CDR2 YNFKEQ. Unmatched junction bases numbered 2, after V lost 3 bases and J lost 0 bases.

Points on this clone: At the DNA level, this CDR3 is encoded by other sequences in the same sample as well. The chain recombines TRBV2 with TRBJ1-5; maybe TRBD1 (5 bases). There are 15 residues in the CDR3. Looked up from germline, CDR1 is SNHLY and CDR2 is FYNNEI. V was trimmed by 2 bases and J by 1 base, leaving 9 bases between them. The CDR3 is CASSERGGSNQPQHF. The CDR3 bases are TGTGCCAGCAGTGAAAGGGGAGGGAGCAATCAGCCCCAGCATTTT.

This chain joins TRBV6-6 and TRBJ1-5; 9 nucleotides match TRBD1. CDR1 and CDR2 from the germline V gene are MNHNY and SVGAGI (reference sequence). There are 14 residues in the CDR3. J was trimmed by 4 bases and V by 7 bases; bases with no gene match: 5. CDR3 region: CASNDRGTNQPQHF. CDR3 bases: TGTGCCAGCAACGACAGGGGGACTAATCAGCCCCAGCATTTT.

This clone was counted a few times. The genes are TRBV7-3 and TRBJ2-4; the D is unclear. V gave up 4 bases and J gave up 7 bases, with 8 bases separating them. This CDR3 contains 12 residues. CDR1 and CDR2 (germline): SGHTA, FQGTGA. The CDR3 reads CASSSTRNIQYF. CDR3 in DNA: TGTGCCAGCAGCTCGACGAGGAACATTCAGTACTTC.

V is TRBV7-9 and J is TRBJ1-6; perhaps TRBD1 as D (6 bases). The germline CDR1 and CDR2 sequences are SEHNR and FQNEAQ (reference sequence). Trimming took 3 bases from V and 5 from J, leaving 14 bases between them. The CDR3 length is 16 residues. The CDR3 DNA sequence: TGTGCCAGCAGCTTGAGGGGGACGGCGAATAATTCACCCCTCCACTTT. Protein: CASSLRGTANNSPLHF.

CDR3 nucleotide sequence: TGTGCCAGTAGTAACGGACAGATTAACGATGAGCAGTTCTTC. This translates into CASSNGQINDEQFF. V is TRBV19 and J is TRBJ2-1; D is possibly TRBD1 (6 bases). The length of the CDR3 is 14 residues. Trimming left V 4 bases short and J 8 bases short, with 15 bases between. Germline CDR1 and CDR2: LNHDA and SQIVND (reference sequence).